This T cell receptor (beta chain) was observed in a study of cytomegalovirus exposure and HLA in healthy donors. PCR employed 60 Vbeta and 13 Jbeta primers. Libraries were prepared by immunoSEQ multiplex PCR; TCRdb keeps only in-frame clonotypes and omits some of them. This table has around 250,000 clones, 80% to 85% appearing once. Sample: PBMCs. This TCR derives from a woman in her sixties or seventies in good health and CMV-seropositive.

The CDR3 here is CASSLINLPDEKLFF. The CDR3 coding sequence is TGCGCCAGCAGCTTAATAAATCTTCCGGATGAAAAACTGTTTTTT. J is TRBJ1-4 and V is TRBV5-1; unclear D gene. V shed 2 bases and J shed 6 bases, with 14 bases lying between them. The CDR3 totals 15 residues. Per the germline V gene, CDR1 is SGHRS and CDR2 is YFSETQ.